This is a list of T cell receptor beta chains from one sample in a study of molecular identifiers for immune sequencing clone quantification. TCRdb reprocessed the PCR reads with MiXCR, giving one entry per CDR3 protein. The sample shows tens of thousands of distinct CDR3 sequences, around a quarter of them seen only once. The sequencing input was naive CD8+ T cells from blood, with Jurkat cell RNA spiked in. All receptors come from a human donor in good health. Some libraries in this study had Jurkat cell RNA spiked in. Both conserved end residues are part of each CDR3. The order of the fields is V gene, J gene, CDR3 protein.

V gene: TRBV19
J gene: TRBJ1-1
CDR3 protein: CASSMMGYTEAFF

V gene: TRBV5-1
J gene: TRBJ2-7
CDR3 protein: CASSLALNYEQYF

V gene: TRBV19
J gene: TRBJ1-5
CDR3 protein: CASSRGWGSAIEPQHF

V gene: TRBV2
J gene: TRBJ2-2
CDR3 protein: CVSRVSTGELFF

V gene: TRBV10-3
J gene: TRBJ2-4
CDR3 protein: CAISADYLGLAARVQYF

V gene: TRBV6-6
J gene: TRBJ2-7
CDR3 protein: CASSYSEEQYF

V gene: TRBV27
J gene: TRBJ2-1
CDR3 protein: CASSSAGQGVEQFF

V gene: TRBV12-3/TRBV12-4
J gene: TRBJ2-3
CDR3 protein: CASSPRLGPNTQYF

V gene: TRBV5-1
J gene: TRBJ2-7
CDR3 protein: CGSSLDQSSYEQYF

V gene: TRBV7-9
J gene: TRBJ2-3
CDR3 protein: CASSLEGLADSTDTQYF

V gene: TRBV6-6
J gene: TRBJ2-4
CDR3 protein: CASTSEKNIQYF

V gene: TRBV6-6
J gene: TRBJ1-1
CDR3 protein: CASSITSGQKNTEAFF

V gene: TRBV24-1
J gene: TRBJ2-3
CDR3 protein: CATSNSGGVSGTQYF

V gene: TRBV11-2
J gene: TRBJ2-7
CDR3 protein: CASSPVAGLHYEQYF

V gene: TRBV4-3
J gene: TRBJ2-7
CDR3 protein: CASSQLGALGGGPYEQYF

V gene: TRBV19
J gene: TRBJ2-7
CDR3 protein: CASSSGGAYEQYF

V gene: TRBV5-6
J gene: TRBJ2-1
CDR3 protein: CASSQRTGVYNEQFF

V gene: TRBV3-1
J gene: TRBJ1-2
CDR3 protein: CASSQDSEVQGGGYTF

V gene: TRBV7-6
J gene: TRBJ2-5
CDR3 protein: CSSSLALGSGETQYF

V gene: TRBV6-5
J gene: TRBJ2-1
CDR3 protein: CASDSRGEQFF

V gene: TRBV4-3
J gene: TRBJ2-3
CDR3 protein: CASSQEVARIVPDTQYF

V gene: TRBV9
J gene: TRBJ2-2
CDR3 protein: CASSVVPASGRDTGELFF

V gene: TRBV9
J gene: TRBJ2-7
CDR3 protein: CASSYRDRGIYEQYF

V gene: TRBV6-1
J gene: TRBJ2-5
CDR3 protein: CASSDQDRAQYF

V gene: TRBV29-1
J gene: TRBJ1-1
CDR3 protein: CSVREGTEAFF

V gene: TRBV29-1
J gene: TRBJ2-5
CDR3 protein: CSVEGGHRQETQYF

V gene: TRBV20-1
J gene: TRBJ2-7
CDR3 protein: CSARDWVGGREQYF

V gene: TRBV7-9
J gene: TRBJ2-3
CDR3 protein: CASNLGEGVTDTQYF